A single sample is the source of the 2 T cell receptor beta chains below, sequenced in a study of cytomegalovirus exposure and HLA in healthy donors. A multiplex PCR was run with 60 Vbeta primers and 13 Jbeta primers. The data were produced by immunoSEQ multiplex PCR, yet TCRdb's version contains in-frame clones alone and is incomplete. This table has around 87,000 clones, 76% appearing once. The sequenced sample consisted of PBMCs. The receptors shown here come from a man aged 40-55 years in good health and CMV-seronegative.

This chain uses TRBV4-2 with TRBJ1-5; the D is unclear. Germline-derived CDR1 and CDR2 are LGHNA and YNFKEQ. V was pared by 0 bases and J by 1 base, with 10 bases between. The CDR3 extends over 16 amino acids. This CDR3 is CASSQDGERSNQPQHF. As DNA, the CDR3 is TGTGCCAGCAGCCAAGATGGAGAAAGGAGCAATCAGCCCCAGCATTTT.

The gene calls are TRBV18 and TRBJ1-5; D possibly corresponds to TRBD1 (6 bases). Trimming pared 3 bases from V and 2 bases from J, leaving 14 bases between. Per the germline V gene, CDR1 is KGHSH and CDR2 is LQKENI. This CDR3 region has 16 residues. The CDR3 DNA is TGTGCCAGCTCACCCACCCCCCCAGGGGGCAATCAGCCCCAGCATTTT. Translation gives CASSPTPPGGNQPQHF. Filled out from reference TRBV18 and TRBJ1-5, the complete variable domain reads NAGVMQNPRHLVRRRGQEARLRCSPMKGHSHVYWYRQLPEEGLKFMVYLQKENIIDESGMPKERFSAEFPKEGPSILRIQQVVRGDSAAYFCASSPTPPGGNQPQHFGDGTRLSIL.